Here is one T cell receptor (beta chain) with its context. Its cognate antigen is unknown. Genomic DNA was employed as the template in profiling TCR beta VDJ and CDR3. TCRdb re-called the reads through MiXCR, storing one row per CDR3 protein. Of a few hundred thousand distinct CDR3 sequences in the sample, over 40% were seen once. Those patients picked for sequencing had displayed CD8+CD57+ cell expansion on flow cytometry. CDR1 is SNHLY and CDR2 is FYNNEI in the germline V gene. With V trimmed by 6 bases and J by 0 bases, 10 bases remained unmatched. CDR3 length: 16 residues. This record comes from a study of CD8+CD57+ T cells in acquired aplastic anemia. Whole-study context: Sorting CD4+ and CD8+ cells gave DNA averaging approximately 3 ug. General study results and limits: Patients and controls shared 25 to 30 CD8+ CDR3 sequences, which appeared highly expressed in patients and within their immunodominant clones.

The chain recombines TRBV2 with TRBJ1-2; TRBD1 matches at 7 bases. The sample comprised sorted CD4+, CD8+, or CD8+CD57+ T cells (not recorded which) from PBMCs. The sequence was obtained from a human donor with aplastic anemia. The CDR3 sequence: CASSTGQEDPNYGYTF. The DNA of the CDR3 is TGTGCCAGCAGCACCGGACAGGAGGACCCTAACTATGGCTACACCTTC. The variable domain in full, with the rest retrieved from reference TRBV2 and TRBJ1-2, is EPEVTQTPSHQVTQMGQEVILRCVPISNHLYFYWYRQILGQKVEFLVSFYNNEISEKSEIFDDQFSVERPDGSNFTLKIRSTKLEDSAMYFCASSTGQEDPNYGYTFGSGTRLTVV.